What follows is one T cell receptor (beta chain) and its context. Study processing details: Amplifying reference gene primers gave estimates of nucleated cell counts. TCRdb's table, derived via immunoSEQ multiplex PCR, lists solely in-frame clones and lacks some. V, J and clone size reflect that table, while D and trimming were determined from the DNA. Counted here are over 80,000 clones, about 88% occurring once; the ten biggest clones make up about 2.7%. The sample comes from a study of blood T cell repertoires in COVID-19. Study summary: Some COVID-19 samples were acute and others convalescent; all came from the United States, Italy and Spain. The analysed material was cDNA or gDNA that came from T cells, B-cell-depleted T cells, or PBMCs.

This CDR3 has 14 amino acids. V lost 4 bases to trimming and J lost 4 bases, with 14 bases between them. Looked up from germline, CDR1 is SGDLS and CDR2 is YYNGEE. This TCR derives from a woman older than 75 with acute or convalescent COVID-19. Sequencing was done on a sample of peripheral blood. The V call is TRBV9, the J call TRBJ1-2, with D possibly being TRBD1 (5 bases). CDR3 region: CASSLTTGGYGYTF. The CDR3 DNA is TGTGCCAGCAGCCTTACCACCGGGGGCTATGGCTACACCTTC. The whole variable domain, remainder taken from reference TRBV9 and TRBJ1-2, is DSGVTQTPKHLITATGQRVTLRCSPRSGDLSVYWYQQSLDQGLQFLIQYYNGEERAKGNILERFSAQQFPDLHSELNLSSLELGDSALYFCASSLTTGGYGYTFGSGTRLTVV.